These 27 T cell receptor beta chains were sequenced from one sample in a study of T cells expressing NK-cell markers. TCRdb re-called the 5' RACE reads, yielding one record per CDR3 amino acid sequence without DNA. The table lists about 390,000 distinct CDR3 sequences. The sample was blood T cells: a sorted CD56 or NKG2C T cell subset, CD4+ or CD8+ T cells, or bulk PBMC T cells (not recorded which). The source of these receptors is a woman aged 50 to 60 in good health.

CDR3 amino acids: CGGTGNLAKNIQYF. The chain joins TRBV20-1 to TRBJ2-4; with no DNA, the TCRdb D assignment of TRBD1 cannot be verified. CDR3 length equals 14 residues. Looked up from germline, CDR1 is DFQATT and CDR2 is SNEGSKA (reference sequence).

V gene TRBV14 combines with J gene TRBJ2-1. CDR3 length: 15 amino acids. Germline V gene sequence: CDR1 SGHDN, CDR2 FVKESK. The CDR3 is CASTLAGAPNNEQFF.

The rearrangement uses TRBV5-1 and TRBJ2-1; the D call of TRBD2 rests on TCRdb alone, since no DNA is present to check it. Germline CDR1 and CDR2: SGHRS and YFSETQ. This CDR3 contains 17 residues. The CDR3 spells CASSLSSGRRSYNEQFF. The whole variable domain, filled in from reference TRBV5-1 and TRBJ2-1, reads KAGVTQTPRYLIKTRGQQVTLSCSPISGHRSVSWYQQTPGQGLQFLFEYFSETQRNKGNFPGRFSGRQFSNSRSEMNVSTLELGDSALYLCASSLSSGRRSYNEQFFGPGTRLTVL.

The rearrangement uses TRBV11-2 and TRBJ2-5; absent DNA, TCRdb's TRBD2 call cannot be checked. CDR3 length: 14 residues. Per the germline V gene, CDR1 is SGHAT and CDR2 is FQNNGV. CDR3 region: CASSSAAAGETQYF.

The chain employs TRBV6-6 and TRBJ1-2. This CDR3 spans 14 amino acids. Germline lookup yields CDR1 MNHNY and CDR2 SVGAGI (reference sequence). The CDR3 sequence is CASSRSTSDYGYTF.

J is TRBJ1-6 and V is TRBV28; TCRdb picks TRBD1, but there is no DNA to check that call. Per the germline V gene, CDR1 is MDHEN and CDR2 is SYDVKM. The length of the CDR3 is 17 residues. The CDR3 loop reads CASSLWGRQGSNSPLHF.

This rearrangement joins TRBV5-5 to TRBJ1-5; TCRdb lists TRBD1, though no DNA is available to test this call. The germline gives CDR1 SGHKS, CDR2 YYEKEE (reference sequence). There are 15 residues in the CDR3. The CDR3: CASSFSFGGNQPQHF.

The V call is TRBV20-1, the J call TRBJ2-1; TCRdb reports TRBD1, a call that lacks DNA to check it against. The CDR3 has 14 amino acids. Germline V CDR1 and CDR2: DFQATT, SNEGSKA (reference sequence). The CDR3 loop is CSADVIGGRNEQFF.

The V and J genes are TRBV7-8 and TRBJ2-1; there is no DNA to check the TCRdb D call of TRBD1. The germline V gene has CDR1 SGHVS and CDR2 FQNEAQ. The CDR3 sequence is 21 residues long. This CDR3 is CASSLAAGTKTASNSYNEQFF.

The rearrangement uses TRBV5-1 and TRBJ2-1; the TCRdb call, TRBD2, lacks DNA for checking. This CDR3 region has 16 residues. Germline loops: CDR1 SGHRS, CDR2 YFSETQ. The CDR3 loop reads CASSLVAGGPLGEQFF.

The gene calls are TRBV5-1 and TRBJ1-2; with no DNA, the TCRdb D assignment of TRBD1 cannot be verified. The CDR3 runs to 13 residues. Germline V gene sequence: CDR1 SGHRS, CDR2 YFSETQ. The CDR3 is CASSLDTGPGYTF.

This chain uses TRBV3-1 with TRBJ2-3. CDR3 length equals 14 residues. Germline loops: CDR1 LGHDT, CDR2 YNNKEL (reference sequence). CDR3 sequence reads: CASSQIILTDTQYF.

The chain links TRBV29-1 to TRBJ1-1. CDR3 length: 14 amino acids. The germline V gene encodes CDR1 SQVTM and CDR2 ANQGSEA. The CDR3: CSVEQVGLGTEAFF.

The V gene is TRBV18, the J gene TRBJ2-5; the D call from TCRdb, TRBD2, cannot be confirmed without DNA. The CDR3 length is 17 residues. Germline CDR1 and CDR2: KGHSH and LQKENI. The chain's CDR3 is CASSPLPGLAGQETQYF. Full variable domain (missing parts from reference TRBV18 and TRBJ2-5): NAGVMQNPRHLVRRRGQEARLRCSPMKGHSHVYWYRQLPEEGLKFMVYLQKENIIDESGMPKERFSAEFPKEGPSILRIQQVVRGDSAAYFCASSPLPGLAGQETQYFGPGTRLLVL.

The V call is TRBV24-1, the J call TRBJ2-1; TCRdb's D call, TRBD1, is unchecked because there is no DNA. The CDR3 extends over 12 amino acids. CDR1 KGHDR and CDR2 SFDVKD come from the germline V gene. The chain's CDR3 is CATSDSPGLQFF.

The rearrangement joins TRBV2 to TRBJ2-7. Germline CDR1 SNHLY, CDR2 FYNNEI. The CDR3 runs to 13 residues. CDR3 sequence: CASSEREMNEQYF.

The CDR3 loop is CASSSRPGALGRNTIYF. J is TRBJ1-3 and V is TRBV7-8. From germline, CDR1 is SGHVS and CDR2 FQNEAQ. The CDR3 spans 17 residues. The entire variable domain, with the rest obtained from reference TRBV7-8 and TRBJ1-3, is as follows: GAGVSQSPRYKVAKRGQDVALRCDPISGHVSLFWYQQALGQGPEFLTYFQNEAQLDKSGLPSDRFFAERPEGSVSTLKIQRTQQEDSAVYLCASSSRPGALGRNTIYFGEGSWLTVV.

The chain uses TRBV7-6 and TRBJ1-5; TCRdb proposes TRBD1, but this gene call is untestable without DNA. The CDR3 spans 17 residues. Germline lookup yields CDR1 SGHVS and CDR2 FNYEAQ. The CDR3 is CASSLFRGLDSNQPQHF. The whole variable domain, filled in from reference TRBV7-6 and TRBJ1-5, reads GAGVSQSPRYKVTKRGQDVALRCDPISGHVSLYWYRQALGQGPEFLTYFNYEAQQDKSGLPNDRFSAERPEGSISTLTIQRTEQRDSAMYRCASSLFRGLDSNQPQHFGDGTRLSIL.

J is TRBJ2-2 and V is TRBV14; TCRdb lists TRBD2, though no DNA is available to test this call. Germline V gives CDR1 SGHDN, CDR2 FVKESK. The CDR3 loop spans 15 amino acids. The CDR3 spells CASSLRLAGIGELFF.

The genes are TRBV12-3 or TRBV12-4 and TRBJ2-5; TCRdb picks TRBD2, but there is no DNA to check that call. The CDR3 runs to 16 residues. This CDR3 reads CASTRIIAGDLETQYF.

The chain couples TRBV29-1 to TRBJ2-7. CDR1 and CDR2 (germline): SQVTM, ANQGSEA. This CDR3 region has 12 residues. CDR3: CSVFKDAYEQYF.

This chain uses TRBV19 with TRBJ1-1; TCRdb calls TRBD1, which cannot be checked without DNA. CDR3 length equals 16 residues. Germline V CDR1 and CDR2: LNHDA, SQIVND (reference sequence). The CDR3 loop is CASSPIPGQGDTEAFF.

V and J are TRBV15 and TRBJ2-2; the D call of TRBD1 rests on TCRdb alone, since no DNA is present to check it. Germline assignment: CDR1 LNHNV and CDR2 YYDKDF (reference sequence). CDR3 length: 16 residues. This CDR3 reads CATSRTGGSNTGELFF.

The genes are TRBV4-1 and TRBJ2-2; there is no DNA to check the TCRdb D call of TRBD2. Germline V gives CDR1 MGHRA, CDR2 YSYEKL. This CDR3 is built from 20 residues. The CDR3 loop is CASRNLLSGPKAGNTGELFF.

The gene calls are TRBV11-2 and TRBJ2-3. The CDR3 runs to 13 residues. From germline, CDR1 is SGHAT and CDR2 FQNNGV. The CDR3 spells CASNPSGTDTQYF.

V is TRBV11-1 and J is TRBJ2-3; the TCRdb call, TRBD2, lacks DNA for checking. The V gene's germline CDR1 is SGHAT and CDR2 FQDESV (reference sequence). The CDR3 is 16 amino acids. The CDR3 protein is CASSLSTSGNTDTQYF. The full variable domain, rest sourced from reference TRBV11-1 and TRBJ2-3, is EAEVAQSPRYKITEKSQAVAFWCDPISGHATLYWYRQILGQGPELLVQFQDESVVDDSQLPKDRFSAERLKGVDSTLKIQPAELGDSAMYLCASSLSTSGNTDTQYFGPGTRLTVL.

This sequence joins TRBV20-1 and TRBJ2-3; checking the TCRdb D call of TRBD1 is not possible without DNA. The germline gives CDR1 DFQATT, CDR2 SNEGSKA (reference sequence). The CDR3 extends over 18 amino acids. The chain's CDR3 is CSARNLLWEGGPLVTQYF.